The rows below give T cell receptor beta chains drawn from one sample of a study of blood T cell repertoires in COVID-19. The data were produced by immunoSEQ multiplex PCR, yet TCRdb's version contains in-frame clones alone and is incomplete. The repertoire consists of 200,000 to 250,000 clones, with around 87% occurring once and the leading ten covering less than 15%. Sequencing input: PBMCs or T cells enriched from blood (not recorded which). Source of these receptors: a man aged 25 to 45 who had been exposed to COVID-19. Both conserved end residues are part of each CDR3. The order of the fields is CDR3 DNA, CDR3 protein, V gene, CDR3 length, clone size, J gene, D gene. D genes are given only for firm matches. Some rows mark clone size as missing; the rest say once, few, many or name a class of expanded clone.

CDR3nt: TGTGCCAGCGCCTTTGCGGGACAGGTGGGCACTGAAGCTTTCTTT
CDR3aa: CASAFAGQVGTEAFF
v_gene: TRBV6-6
len: 15
abundance: .
j_gene: TRBJ1-1
d_gene: TRBD1

CDR3nt: TGTGCCAGCAGATTCCGGGACAGGAGGTCACCCCTCCACTTT
CDR3aa: CASRFRDRRSPLHF
v_gene: TRBV5-8
len: 14
abundance: .
j_gene: TRBJ1-6
d_gene: TRBD1

CDR3nt: TGTGCCATCAGGGCGAGCGGGAGCCAAGAGACCCAGTACTTC
CDR3aa: CAIRASGSQETQYF
v_gene: TRBV10-3
len: 14
abundance: .
j_gene: TRBJ2-5
d_gene: TRBD2

CDR3nt: TGTGCCAGCGCCTCGGGACAGAGCCCCTACGAGCAGTACTTC
CDR3aa: CASASGQSPYEQYF
v_gene: TRBV4-2
len: 14
abundance: .
j_gene: TRBJ2-7
d_gene: TRBD1

CDR3nt: TGTGCCACCAGTGATTCCTTGACGGGTAGCAATCAGCCCCAGCATTTT
CDR3aa: CATSDSLTGSNQPQHF
v_gene: TRBV24-1
len: 16
abundance: few
j_gene: TRBJ1-5
d_gene: .

CDR3nt: TGTGCCAGCAGCGGGACAGGGCTTGGGTCCTACGAGCAGTACTTC
CDR3aa: CASSGTGLGSYEQYF
v_gene: TRBV5-5
len: 15
abundance: .
j_gene: TRBJ2-7
d_gene: TRBD1

CDR3nt: TGTGCCAGCAGTGTCAGGGTGGGCACCGGGGAGCTGTTTTTT
CDR3aa: CASSVRVGTGELFF
v_gene: TRBV2
len: 14
abundance: .
j_gene: TRBJ2-2
d_gene: .

CDR3nt: TGTGCCAGCACCCCTTTTGCCCGACTGAACTGGCTAGCGGAGGGGACAGATACGCAGTATTTT
CDR3aa: CASTPFARLNWLAEGTDTQYF
v_gene: TRBV27
len: 21
abundance: .
j_gene: TRBJ2-3
d_gene: TRBD2

CDR3nt: TGTGCCAGCAGCAAGGGCCCCCGGAGGGCTTTCTTT
CDR3aa: CASSKGPRRAFF
v_gene: TRBV21-1
len: 12
abundance: .
j_gene: TRBJ1-1
d_gene: .

CDR3nt: TGCAGTGCTCAACCAGAAGATACGCAGTATTTT
CDR3aa: CSAQPEDTQYF
v_gene: TRBV20-1
len: 11
abundance: few
j_gene: TRBJ2-3
d_gene: .

CDR3nt: TGTGCCAGCAGCTTGGAGACAGGTAGGGCCAATGAGCAGTTCTTC
CDR3aa: CASSLETGRANEQFF
v_gene: TRBV5-4
len: 15
abundance: once
j_gene: TRBJ2-1
d_gene: .

CDR3nt: TGTGCCAGCAGTTCCGGGACTAATGGCTACACCTTC
CDR3aa: CASSSGTNGYTF
v_gene: TRBV6-5
len: 12
abundance: .
j_gene: TRBJ1-2
d_gene: .

CDR3nt: TGTGCCAGCAGCCCCAGTCAGGGTATCACTGAAGCTTTCTTT
CDR3aa: CASSPSQGITEAFF
v_gene: TRBV9
len: 14
abundance: .
j_gene: TRBJ1-1
d_gene: .

CDR3nt: TGCGCCAGCAGCTACCCTAGCGGGGACTACAATGAGCAGTTCTTC
CDR3aa: CASSYPSGDYNEQFF
v_gene: TRBV5-1
len: 15
abundance: .
j_gene: TRBJ2-1
d_gene: TRBD2

CDR3nt: TGTGCCAGCAGCGAGGGAATACCCGGGACAGTGAACACTGAAGCTTTCTTT
CDR3aa: CASSEGIPGTVNTEAFF
v_gene: TRBV9
len: 17
abundance: .
j_gene: TRBJ1-1
d_gene: TRBD1

CDR3nt: TGTGCCAGTATCACTACCGGAAGGGGGCTGGGCACTGAAGCTTTCTTT
CDR3aa: CASITTGRGLGTEAFF
v_gene: TRBV19
len: 16
abundance: .
j_gene: TRBJ1-1
d_gene: TRBD1

CDR3nt: TGTGCCAGCAGCCGGGACACGCAAACTGAAGCTTTCTTT
CDR3aa: CASSRDTQTEAFF
v_gene: TRBV5-4
len: 13
abundance: .
j_gene: TRBJ1-1
d_gene: .

CDR3nt: TGTGCCAGCAGGTGGACAGCCAATTCACCCCTCCACTTT
CDR3aa: CASRWTANSPLHF
v_gene: TRBV6-5
len: 13
abundance: .
j_gene: TRBJ1-6
d_gene: .

CDR3nt: TGTGCCAGCAGCTTAAACTCGGGCGGGGGGACCTCCTACGAGCAGTACTTC
CDR3aa: CASSLNSGGGTSYEQYF
v_gene: TRBV7-6
len: 17
abundance: .
j_gene: TRBJ2-7
d_gene: TRBD2

CDR3nt: TGTGCCAGCAGTGCGACAGGGGTGCAGCCCCAGCATTTT
CDR3aa: CASSATGVQPQHF
v_gene: TRBV12-3/TRBV12-4
len: 13
abundance: .
j_gene: TRBJ1-5
d_gene: TRBD1

CDR3nt: TGTGCCACCCACAGGGGTTTAAGGGCCGGGGAGCTGTTTTTT
CDR3aa: CATHRGLRAGELFF
v_gene: TRBV7-2
len: 14
abundance: .
j_gene: TRBJ2-2
d_gene: TRBD1

CDR3nt: TGTGCCAGCAGTCATGGGACTAGCGGGGGGACCCCTCTGGAGACCCAGTACTTC
CDR3aa: CASSHGTSGGTPLETQYF
v_gene: TRBV9
len: 18
abundance: .
j_gene: TRBJ2-5
d_gene: TRBD2

CDR3nt: TGTGCCAGCAGCGCTAGCTCCTACGAGCAGTACTTC
CDR3aa: CASSASSYEQYF
v_gene: TRBV7-9
len: 12
abundance: .
j_gene: TRBJ2-7
d_gene: .

CDR3nt: TGTGCCAGCAGTTACTCAGGGGGGGGGAGGAACACTGAAGCTTTCTTT
CDR3aa: CASSYSGGGRNTEAFF
v_gene: TRBV6-5
len: 16
abundance: once
j_gene: TRBJ1-1
d_gene: .